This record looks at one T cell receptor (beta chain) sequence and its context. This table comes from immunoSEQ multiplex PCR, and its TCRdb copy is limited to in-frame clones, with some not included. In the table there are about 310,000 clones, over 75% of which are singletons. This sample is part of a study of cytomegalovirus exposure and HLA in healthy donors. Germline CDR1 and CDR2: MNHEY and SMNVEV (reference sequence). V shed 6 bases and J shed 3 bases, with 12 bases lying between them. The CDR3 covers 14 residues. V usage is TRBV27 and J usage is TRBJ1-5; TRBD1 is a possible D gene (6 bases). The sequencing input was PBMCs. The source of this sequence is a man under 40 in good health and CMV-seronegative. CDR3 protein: CASSFGQNNQPQHF. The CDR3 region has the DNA TGTGCCAGCAGCTTCGGACAGAACAATCAGCCCCAGCATTTT.